Here is one T cell receptor beta chain with its context. These data come from a study of blood T cell repertoires in COVID-19. Study-level background: Researchers got acute and convalescent COVID-19 samples from the United States, Italy and Spain.

Sequencing used immunoSEQ multiplex PCR; TCRdb keeps in-frame clones, though not all of them. The sample contains about 140,000 clones, about 79% of which appear only once. The CDR3 totals 13 residues. Germline assignment: CDR1 MNHEY and CDR2 SMNVEV (reference sequence). Trimming left V 4 bases short and J 6 bases short, with 12 bases between. The J gene is TRBJ1-2, the V gene TRBV27; D is ambiguous. Sequencing used peripheral blood. This TCR was sampled from a woman of 80 years or more with active or convalescent COVID-19. The CDR3 DNA sequence: TGTGCCAGCAGTTGGAGGGTAGGGAATGGCTACACCTTC. This sequence encodes CASSWRVGNGYTF.